A single sample gave rise to the 20 T cell receptor beta chains below, sequenced in a study of T cell responses to AZD1222 COVID-19 vaccine. The table came from immunoSEQ multiplex PCR; TCRdb's copy has only in-frame clones and leaves some out. Here the sample spans about 120,000 clones, approximately 86% being singletons. The source material was peripheral blood, sampled on day 0 of AZD1222 vaccination. These receptors were obtained from an adult in good health.

This clone was seen only once. The chain combines TRBV3-1 (or the pseudogene TRBV3-2) with TRBJ1-5, with a tentative D call TRBD1 (5 bases). The V and J ends lost 2 bases and 4 bases respectively, with 6 bases between them. There are 13 residues in the CDR3. CDR1 and CDR2 (germline): LGHDT, YNNKEL (reference sequence). The CDR3 spells CASSQRGNQPQHF. CDR3 bases: TGTGCCAGCAGCCAAAGGGGTAATCAGCCCCAGCATTTT.

The gene calls are TRBV6-5 and TRBJ1-6; D is unresolved. The CDR3 consists of 12 residues. The V gene's germline CDR1 is MNHEY and CDR2 SVGAGI. Trimming took 6 bases from V and 6 from J, leaving 6 bases between them. The CDR3 DNA is TGTGCCAGCAGGGTATCTAATTCACCCCTCCACTTT. It specifies CASRVSNSPLHF.

The genes are TRBV5-4 and TRBJ2-3; 9 nucleotides agree with TRBD2. CDR3 length: 16 amino acids. Germline V lookup: CDR1 SGHNT, CDR2 YYREEE (reference sequence). Trimming cost V 0 bases and J 6 bases; bases outside gene matches: 8. Here the CDR3 reads CASSLGVAGDLDTQYF. The CDR3 bases are TGTGCCAGCAGCTTGGGGGTAGCGGGAGACCTGGATACGCAGTATTTT.

V usage is TRBV28 and J usage is TRBJ1-5; TRBD1 matches at 7 bases. Germline V gene sequence: CDR1 MDHEN, CDR2 SYDVKM. There are 12 residues in the CDR3. Germline trimming cut 8 bases from V and 9 bases from J; bases unmatched to any gene: 7. This CDR3 is CASDRALRPQHF. The CDR3 DNA follows: TGTGCCAGCGACAGGGCCTTGAGGCCCCAGCATTTT.

The chain carries TRBV6-5 and TRBJ2-6; TRBD1 agrees at 10 bases. From germline, CDR1 is MNHEY and CDR2 SVGAGI. Unmatched junction bases numbered 1, after V lost 4 bases and J lost 1 base. CDR3 size: 16 residues. The CDR3 DNA reads as TGTGCCAGCAGTTGGACAGGGGGATCTGGGGCCAACGTCCTGACTTTC. Translating gives CASSWTGGSGANVLTF.

This chain links TRBV5-1 with TRBJ1-2; D possibly corresponds to TRBD1 (6 bases). This CDR3 spans 15 amino acids. Trimming removed 4 bases at V and 0 bases at J, with 13 bases between. CDR1 is SGHRS and CDR2 is YFSETQ in the germline V gene. This CDR3 reads CASSVGTTANYGYTF. The CDR3 DNA sequence: TGCGCCAGCAGCGTCGGGACAACCGCTAACTATGGCTACACCTTC.

The chain links TRBV29-1 to TRBJ1-1; D is unresolved. V was shortened by 4 bases and J by 6 bases, with 9 bases between the two germline ends. The CDR3 is made up of 11 amino acids. Germline V CDR1 and CDR2: SQVTM, ANQGSEA. The CDR3 bases are TGCAGCGTTGGAGGGTATGCTGAAGCTTTCTTT. Its protein product is CSVGGYAEAFF.

The V gene is TRBV24-1, the J gene TRBJ2-2, with 8 bases lining up with TRBD2. Germline V CDR1 and CDR2: KGHDR, SFDVKD. This CDR3 is 15 amino acids long. The ends lost 0 bases at V and 8 bases at J; junction bases unmatched: 4. CDR3: CATSDLTSGWGELFF. The CDR3, as DNA: TGTGCCACCAGTGATTTGACTAGCGGATGGGGGGAGCTGTTTTTT.

Only one count was recorded for this clone. The chain is built from TRBV4-1 and TRBJ2-3, with TRBD2 identical over 7 bases. Germline V CDR1 and CDR2: MGHRA, YSYEKL. Trimming at V came to 8 bases and at J to 1 base, leaving 15 bases not matched to a gene. The CDR3 runs 17 residues. DNA for the CDR3: TGCGCCAGCCGGAGTCTTTTCGGGCGGGAGCGCACAGATACGCAGTATTTT. Its translation: CASRSLFGRERTDTQYF.

The CDR3 loop reads CASSLAQRRNNEQFF. CDR3 in DNA: TGTGCCAGCAGCTTAGCCCAGCGGCGGAACAATGAGCAGTTCTTC. The V call is TRBV7-2, the J call TRBJ2-1; tentatively, D is TRBD2 (5 bases). CDR3 length: 15 residues. Trimming left V 0 bases short and J 5 bases short, with 11 bases between. Germline-derived CDR1 and CDR2 are SGHTA and FQGNSA. Looking up the rest from reference TRBV7-2 and TRBJ2-1 gives the full variable domain: GAGVSQSPSNKVTEKGKDVELRCDPISGHTALYWYRQSLGQGLEFLIYFQGNSAPDKSGLPSDRFSAERTGGSVSTLTIQRTQQEDSAVYLCASSLAQRRNNEQFFGPGTRLTVL.

This chain links TRBV29-1 with TRBJ2-7; D is possibly TRBD2 (6 bases). In germline, CDR1 is SQVTM, CDR2 ANQGSEA. CDR3 size: 12 residues. The V and J ends lost 8 bases and 2 bases respectively, with 13 bases between them. DNA for the CDR3: TGCAGCTATCGTAGCGGACCCTACGAGCAGTACTTC. It specifies CSYRSGPYEQYF.

J is TRBJ2-1 and V is TRBV12-2. TRBV12-2 is a pseudogene. This CDR3 is built from 12 residues. The CDR3 loop is CASRSPGTPQFF. The CDR3, as DNA: TGTGCAAGTCGCTCACCCGGGACCCCACAGTTCTTC.

The count of this clone is one. The chain couples TRBV5-8 to TRBJ1-1; a weak D match, TRBD1 (6 bases). The CDR3 runs to 14 residues. Germline lookup yields CDR1 SGHTS and CDR2 YDEGEE. Trimming left V 4 bases short and J 1 base short, with 11 bases between. DNA of the CDR3: TGTGCCAGCAGCCTCGAGGGGGGGAACACTGAAGCTTTCTTT. Translating it yields CASSLEGGNTEAFF.

The chain couples TRBV5-1 to TRBJ2-3; D is perhaps TRBD2 (7 bases). Germline assignment: CDR1 SGHRS and CDR2 YFSETQ. Trimming left V 4 bases short and J 3 bases short, with 18 bases between. The CDR3 is made up of 16 amino acids. The CDR3 reads CASSPGGGSGTDTQYF. The CDR3 DNA reads TGCGCCAGCAGCCCCGGGGGCGGGAGTGGTACAGATACGCAGTATTTT.

The gene calls are TRBV15 and TRBJ2-2, with D hard to call. The CDR3 is made up of 15 amino acids. V was clipped by 0 bases and J by 1 base, with 6 bases between them. In germline, CDR1 is LNHNV, CDR2 YYDKDF (reference sequence). DNA of the CDR3: TGTGCCACCAGCAGAGACAACAGGAACACCGGGGAGCTGTTTTTT. Its protein is CATSRDNRNTGELFF.

The chain has TRBV28 and TRBJ1-1; D gene uncertain. The germline V and J ends were trimmed by 5 bases and 4 bases, with 5 bases remaining between them. Germline V CDR1 and CDR2: MDHEN, SYDVKM. The CDR3 runs 11 residues. The CDR3 coding sequence is TGTGCCAGCAGTATTCCCACTGAAGCTTTCTTT. Its protein product is CASSIPTEAFF.

The V call is TRBV6-5, the J call TRBJ1-1; the D is unclear. The CDR3 runs 11 residues. V lost 7 bases and J 3 bases, leaving 6 bases between the germline ends. Looked up from germline, CDR1 is MNHEY and CDR2 is SVGAGI. The CDR3 loop reads CASMGHTEAFF. The CDR3 nucleotides are TGTGCCAGCATGGGTCACACTGAAGCTTTCTTT.

V is TRBV28 and J is TRBJ1-2; possibly TRBD1 for D (6 bases). In germline, CDR1 is MDHEN, CDR2 SYDVKM. Trimming took 4 bases from V and 3 from J, leaving 12 bases between them. The CDR3 contains 14 residues. CDR3 sequence (DNA): TGTGCCAGCAGTTCCCGCAGGGGTTACTATGGCTACACCTTC. Amino acid sequence: CASSSRRGYYGYTF.

The chain couples TRBV6-5 to TRBJ1-1; 9 bases are shared with TRBD1. CDR1 and CDR2 (germline): MNHEY, SVGAGI. V gave up 6 bases and J gave up 2 bases; unmatched junction bases: 7. The length of the CDR3 is 15 residues. The CDR3 reads CASSRWTGENTEAFF. Written as DNA, the CDR3 is TGTGCCAGCAGCCGATGGACAGGGGAAAACACTGAAGCTTTCTTT.

The chain couples TRBV29-1 to TRBJ1-1; the D is unclear. V lost 5 bases and J lost 6, with 16 bases in between. CDR1 and CDR2 from the germline V gene are SQVTM and ANQGSEA. This CDR3 comprises 13 residues. The CDR3 spells CSVSLGSRAEAFF. In DNA form, the CDR3 reads TGCAGCGTTTCACTGGGCAGCCGGGCTGAAGCTTTCTTT.